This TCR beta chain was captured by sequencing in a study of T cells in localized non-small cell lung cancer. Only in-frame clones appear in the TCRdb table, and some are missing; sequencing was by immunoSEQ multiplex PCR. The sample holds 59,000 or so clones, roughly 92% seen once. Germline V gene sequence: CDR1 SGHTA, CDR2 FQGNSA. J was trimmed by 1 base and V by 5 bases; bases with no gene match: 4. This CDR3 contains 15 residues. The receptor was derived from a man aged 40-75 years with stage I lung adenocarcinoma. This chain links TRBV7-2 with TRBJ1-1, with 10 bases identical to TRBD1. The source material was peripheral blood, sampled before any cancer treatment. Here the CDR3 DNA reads TGTGCCAGCAGCCTCGGGACAGGGGCGAACACTGAAGCTTTCTTT. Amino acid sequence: CASSLGTGANTEAFF.